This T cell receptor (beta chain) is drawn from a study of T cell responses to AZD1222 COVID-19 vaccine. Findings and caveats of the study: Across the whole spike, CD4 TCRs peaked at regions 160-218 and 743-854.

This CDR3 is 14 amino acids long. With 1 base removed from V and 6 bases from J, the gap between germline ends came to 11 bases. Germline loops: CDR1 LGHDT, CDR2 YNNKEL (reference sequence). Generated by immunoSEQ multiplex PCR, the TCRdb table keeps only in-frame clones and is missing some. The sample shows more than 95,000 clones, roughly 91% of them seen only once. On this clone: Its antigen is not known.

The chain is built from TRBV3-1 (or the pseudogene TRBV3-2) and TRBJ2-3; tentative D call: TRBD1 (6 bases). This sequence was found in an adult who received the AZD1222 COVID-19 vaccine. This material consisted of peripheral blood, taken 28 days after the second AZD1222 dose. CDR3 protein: CASSQARGRDTQYF. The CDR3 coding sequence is TGTGCCAGCAGCCAAGCCAGGGGCAGGGATACGCAGTATTTT.